This entry lists 32 T cell receptor beta chains sequenced from one sample in a study of shared clonotypes between healthy human individuals. The assay was immunoSEQ multiplex PCR, and TCRdb's table has in-frame clones only and misses some. This sample has 2.3 million or so clones, with 85% to 95% found just once. Sequencing was performed on naive CD4+ T cells from PBMCs. As for subset: CD45RA+ positively selected. These receptors originate from a man aged 18 to 29 in good health. Some clones in this sample may be carry-over from other donors' samples.

This rearrangement joins TRBV29-1 to TRBJ1-2; D is undetermined. Trimming left V 2 bases short and J 3 bases short, with 7 bases between. The CDR3 sequence is 12 residues long. In germline, CDR1 is SQVTM, CDR2 ANQGSEA. The CDR3 here is CSVETPDYGYTF. The CDR3 DNA reads as TGCAGCGTTGAAACCCCCGACTATGGCTACACCTTC. The entire variable domain, with the rest obtained from reference TRBV29-1 and TRBJ1-2, is as follows: SAVISQKPSRDICQRGTSLTIQCQVDSQVTMMFWYRQQPGQSLTLIATANQGSEATYESGFVIDKFPISRPNLTFSTLTVSNMSPEDSSIYLCSVETPDYGYTFGSGTRLTVV.

This chain uses TRBV7-6 with TRBJ2-2; no clear D. Looked up from germline, CDR1 is SGHVS and CDR2 is FNYEAQ. V was shortened by 5 bases and J by 7 bases, with 17 bases between the two germline ends. The CDR3 length is 15 residues. The CDR3 coding sequence is TGTGCCAGCAGCCTACTCGCCGGATCTAGCGGGGAGCTGTTTTTT. Protein product: CASSLLAGSSGELFF.

In regard to this clone: The same CDR3 is also encoded by other DNA sequences in this sample. This sequence joins TRBV7-2 and TRBJ1-2; 7 bases are a match to TRBD1. Germline V CDR1 and CDR2: SGHTA, FQGNSA. V was pared by 5 bases and J by 7 bases, with 7 bases of the junction left unmatched. The CDR3 spans 13 residues. Written as DNA, the CDR3 is TGTGCCAGCAGCCCCAGACAGGGCGGTGGCTACACCTTC. Protein product: CASSPRQGGGYTF.

V usage is TRBV5-1 and J usage is TRBJ2-1; perhaps TRBD2 as D (6 bases). CDR3 length: 16 amino acids. Germline CDR1 and CDR2: SGHRS and YFSETQ. V gave up 4 bases and J gave up 2 bases, with 16 bases separating them. The CDR3 DNA sequence: TGCGCCAGCAGCCCCGCGGGGATGTTAACCTACAATGAGCAGTTCTTC. It translates to CASSPAGMLTYNEQFF.

In this sample, this clone turned up once. The chain uses TRBV29-1 and TRBJ2-7, with 9 bases fitting TRBD1. The germline V gene encodes CDR1 SQVTM and CDR2 ANQGSEA. The J segment lost 2 bases and the V segment lost 4 bases, leaving 12 bases of the junction unmatched. The CDR3 has 16 residues. The CDR3: CSVARLDRGDAYEQYF. The CDR3 coding sequence is TGCAGCGTTGCGAGATTAGACAGGGGGGATGCCTACGAGCAGTACTTC.

Turning to this clone: The sample carries other DNA sequences with the same CDR3. V is TRBV7-2 and J is TRBJ2-1, with a possible D match to TRBD2 (6 bases). The CDR3 totals 15 residues. V was cut by 5 bases and J by 4 bases, with 15 bases left in between. Germline V gene sequence: CDR1 SGHTA, CDR2 FQGNSA. CDR3 residues: CASSADRAGYNEQFF. The DNA for the CDR3 is TGTGCCAGCAGCGCCGACCGGGCGGGGTACAATGAGCAGTTCTTC.

V usage is TRBV4-3 and J usage is TRBJ2-4, with D possibly being TRBD2 (6 bases). Trimming took off 4 bases at V and 7 bases at J, with 23 bases between the two ends. CDR1 is LGHNA, CDR2 YSLEER, per germline. The CDR3 is made up of 17 amino acids. Here the CDR3 reads CASSLRVDQRVANIQYF. The CDR3 region has the DNA TGCGCCAGCAGCCTCCGAGTGGACCAGCGGGTGGCGAACATTCAGTACTTC.

V usage is TRBV7-9 and J usage is TRBJ1-4; D is possibly TRBD1 (6 bases). Germline CDR1 and CDR2: SEHNR and FQNEAQ (reference sequence). This CDR3 region has 13 residues. The ends were cut back, 7 bases at V and 8 bases at J, with 14 bases in the middle. CDR3 nucleotide sequence: TGTGCCAGCACGGTTCAGGGGAAAGAAAAACTGTTTTTT. Translating it yields CASTVQGKEKLFF.

Notes on this clone: Other DNA sequences from this sample encode an identical CDR3 as well. This rearrangement joins TRBV12-5 to TRBJ2-3; tentatively, D is TRBD2 (5 bases). Germline lookup yields CDR1 LGHNT and CDR2 FRNRAP. This CDR3 comprises 13 residues. With 2 bases removed from V and 3 bases from J, the gap between germline ends came to 6 bases. CDR3 amino acids: CASGLTGTDTQYF. The CDR3 nucleotides read TGTGCTAGTGGTTTGACGGGGACAGATACGCAGTATTTT.

Concerning this clone itself: Other DNA sequences from this sample encode an identical CDR3 as well. The chain recombines TRBV18 with TRBJ1-1, with 7 bases identical to TRBD1. J gave up 8 bases and V 3 bases, and 3 bases lay outside the gene matches. The CDR3 loop spans 12 amino acids. Germline-derived CDR1 and CDR2 are KGHSH and LQKENI. CDR3 in DNA: TGTGCCAGCTCACCCGGGACAGCCGAAGCTTTCTTT. This codes for CASSPGTAEAFF.

Here the CDR3 DNA reads TGCGCCAGCAGCTTGGCAGCAGGGGGGCGGTTAGATACGCAGTATTTT. Residues: CASSLAAGGRLDTQYF. V is TRBV5-1 and J is TRBJ2-3; tentative D call: TRBD1 (7 bases). V gave up 0 bases and J gave up 5 bases, with 16 bases separating them. Germline CDR1 reads SGHRS; CDR2 reads YFSETQ. This CDR3 has 16 residues.

This clone was seen once. This rearrangement joins TRBV19 to TRBJ2-2, with D possibly TRBD2 on 5 matching bases. The CDR3 covers 15 residues. Germline V CDR1 and CDR2: LNHDA, SQIVND (reference sequence). V was trimmed by 6 bases and J by 3 bases, leaving 14 bases between them. CDR3: CASRVGMVYTGELFF. CDR3 coding DNA: TGTGCCAGTAGGGTCGGGATGGTGTACACCGGGGAGCTGTTTTTT.

Turning to this clone: Other DNA sequences from this sample encode an identical CDR3 as well. The chain recombines TRBV28 with TRBJ1-4; TRBD1 aligns across 7 bases. CDR1 is MDHEN, CDR2 SYDVKM, per germline. V trimming: 4 bases; J trimming: 0 bases; junction bases outside the gene matches: 2. The CDR3 has 15 amino acids. CDR3 sequence (DNA): TGTGCCAGCAGTTCCACAGGGGCAACTAATGAAAAACTGTTTTTT. The encoded protein is CASSSTGATNEKLFF. The entire variable domain, with the rest obtained from reference TRBV28 and TRBJ1-4, is as follows: DVKVTQSSRYLVKRTGEKVFLECVQDMDHENMFWYRQDPGLGLRLIYFSYDVKMKEKGDIPEGYSVSREKKERFSLILESASTNQTSMYLCASSSTGATNEKLFFGSGTQLSVL.

This chain uses TRBV30 with TRBJ2-1; 9 bases align to TRBD2. The V and J ends lost 4 bases and 13 bases, in that order; junction bases with no gene match: 5. From germline, CDR1 is GTSNPN and CDR2 SVGIG (reference sequence). This CDR3 spans 11 amino acids. The CDR3 sequence is CAWNPGLAQFF. DNA for the CDR3: TGTGCCTGGAACCCGGGACTAGCCCAGTTCTTC.

The chain joins TRBV28 to TRBJ2-1, with 9 nucleotides matching TRBD2. Germline V lookup: CDR1 MDHEN, CDR2 SYDVKM. V dropped 7 bases and J dropped 0; count of bases not matched to a gene: 7. The CDR3 has 16 amino acids. CDR3 coding DNA: TGTGCCAGCATAGCCGCTAGCGGGGACTCCTACAATGAGCAGTTCTTC. Its protein product is CASIAASGDSYNEQFF.

CDR3 loop: CAISESLASVLKNIQYF. The CDR3 DNA reads as TGTGCCATCAGTGAGTCGCTAGCCTCGGTCCTCAAAAACATTCAGTACTTC. The chain combines TRBV10-3 with TRBJ2-4, with a tentative D call TRBD2 (5 bases). Trimming took 0 bases from V and 3 from J, leaving 15 bases between them. Germline CDR1 is ENHRY and CDR2 is SYGVKD. CDR3 size: 17 residues.

The chain links TRBV2 to TRBJ2-7; perhaps TRBD1 as D (5 bases). The length of the CDR3 is 13 residues. Germline V gives CDR1 SNHLY, CDR2 FYNNEI. The germline V and J ends were trimmed by 11 bases and 7 bases, with 21 bases remaining between them. Here the CDR3 reads CAGQDIPGREQYF. As DNA, the CDR3 is TGTGCCGGACAAGACATTCCCGGGCGAGAGCAGTACTTC.

As concerns this clone: Other DNA variants within this sample encode the same CDR3. The chain couples TRBV9 to TRBJ2-7, with 11 bases fitting TRBD2. After removal of 3 bases from V and 1 base from J, the junction contained 3 bases not matched to a gene. Germline assignment: CDR1 SGDLS and CDR2 YYNGEE. The CDR3 loop spans 15 amino acids. The CDR3 nucleotides read TGTGCCAGCAGCGCGGGACTAGCGGATTCCTACGAGCAGTACTTC. Its translation: CASSAGLADSYEQYF.

V usage is TRBV7-3 and J usage is TRBJ2-2, with D perhaps matching TRBD1 (5 bases). The CDR3 is 13 residues long. With 0 bases removed from V and 7 bases from J, the gap between germline ends came to 6 bases. Germline CDR1 is SGHTA and CDR2 is FQGTGA. CDR3 DNA: TGTGCCAGCAGCTTAACAGGGGTCGGGGAGCTGTTTTTT. It codes for CASSLTGVGELFF.

The chain links TRBV29-1 to TRBJ2-7, with D unclear. CDR1 is SQVTM, CDR2 ANQGSEA, per germline. CDR3 length: 13 amino acids. V lost 4 bases and J 2 bases, leaving 12 bases between the germline ends. In DNA, the CDR3 is TGCAGCGTTGTAGGTCAGTACACCTACGAGCAGTACTTC. This codes for CSVVGQYTYEQYF.

Here the CDR3 DNA reads TGTGCCAGCAGTTACTTGTGGACAGGGACCCAGACTGAAGCTTTCTTT. Its translation is CASSYLWTGTQTEAFF. The chain carries TRBV28 and TRBJ1-1; 8 nucleotides align to TRBD1. The CDR3 consists of 16 residues. Germline CDR1 and CDR2: MDHEN and SYDVKM. With 4 bases clipped from V and 5 bases from J, the junction kept 12 bases outside the gene matches.

Only one count was recorded for this clone. V usage is TRBV6-5 and J usage is TRBJ2-7; no reliable D call. Trimming took off 2 bases at V and 3 bases at J, with 11 bases between the two ends. CDR3 length equals 14 residues. Germline CDR1 MNHEY, CDR2 SVGAGI. CDR3: CASSYTGSGYEQYF. In nucleotides, the CDR3 is TGTGCCAGCAGTTACACGGGTTCGGGCTACGAGCAGTACTTC.

With regard to this clone: A junction end diverges from the germline sequence, so it may reflect a read error. The rearrangement joins TRBV14 to TRBJ1-4; D gene uncertain. The CDR3 sequence is 15 residues long. The germline V gene encodes CDR1 SGHDN and CDR2 FVKESK. The CDR3 bases are TGTGCCAGTAGCCCGGGGTATCTTGTCGGAGAAAAACTGTTTTTT. It is translated as CASSPGYLVGEKLFF.

The chain couples TRBV27 to TRBJ2-1, with 8 bases aligning to TRBD2. The germline V gene has CDR1 MNHEY and CDR2 SMNVEV (reference sequence). The CDR3 loop spans 16 amino acids. Trimming removed 5 bases from V and 3 bases from J; junction bases left unmatched: 9. The CDR3 loop reads CASSPLAGVNYNEQFF. The CDR3 DNA sequence: TGTGCCAGCAGTCCTCTAGCGGGTGTTAACTACAATGAGCAGTTCTTC.

The genes are TRBV5-5 and TRBJ1-1, with D hard to call. V dropped 4 bases and J dropped 0 bases, with 13 bases sitting between them. The CDR3 is 15 residues long. Germline V CDR1 and CDR2: SGHKS, YYEKEE (reference sequence). The CDR3 region is CASSLTMTVNTEAFF. The DNA for the CDR3 is TGTGCCAGCAGCCTTACGATGACGGTGAACACTGAAGCTTTCTTT.

This chain links TRBV28 with TRBJ2-1, with TRBD2 identical over 11 bases. Germline-derived CDR1 and CDR2 are MDHEN and SYDVKM. The CDR3 is 16 residues long. Unmatched junction bases numbered 7, after V lost 5 bases and J lost 4 bases. The CDR3 coding sequence is TGTGCCAGCAGTCCTCGGACTAGCGGGCCGTACAATGAGCAGTTCTTC. Its translation is CASSPRTSGPYNEQFF.

J is TRBJ1-4 and V is TRBV7-4; a weak D match, TRBD1 (6 bases). Per germline, CDR1 SGHVT and CDR2 SQSDAQ. Between the trimmed V and J ends, which lost 5 bases and 3 bases, there was a span of 13 bases. This CDR3 has 15 residues. The CDR3 DNA follows: TGTGCCAGCAGCCCACAGGGAACCTCTAATGAAAAACTGTTTTTT. Residues: CASSPQGTSNEKLFF.

Turning to this clone: This same CDR3 is encoded by further DNA sequences in the sample. This chain links TRBV28 with TRBJ1-2, with D possibly TRBD1 on 6 matching bases. CDR1 and CDR2 from the germline V gene are MDHEN and SYDVKM. V was cut by 6 bases and J by 0 bases, with 11 bases left in between. CDR3 size: 14 residues. CDR3 nucleotide sequence: TGTGCCAGCAGCCCGGGGGGCACTAACTATGGCTACACCTTC. Its protein product is CASSPGGTNYGYTF.

V and J are TRBV6-1 and TRBJ1-2; D uncertain. Germline V CDR1 and CDR2: MNHNS, SASEGT. The V gene lost 6 bases and the J gene lost 3 bases, with 5 bases spanning the gap. The CDR3 covers 11 residues. This CDR3 is CASSSHYGYTF. CDR3 in DNA: TGTGCCAGCAGCTCCCACTATGGCTACACCTTC.

For the CDR3, the DNA is TGTGCCAGCTCACCGGCCTTGGGACCTAACTATGGCTACACCTTC. It codes for CASSPALGPNYGYTF. V gene TRBV18 combines with J gene TRBJ1-2; a weak D match, TRBD1 (5 bases). This CDR3 has 15 amino acids. Germline V lookup: CDR1 KGHSH, CDR2 LQKENI. With 3 bases removed from V and 0 bases from J, the gap between germline ends came to 11 bases. Together with reference TRBV18 and TRBJ1-2, the CDR3 gives the full variable domain: NAGVMQNPRHLVRRRGQEARLRCSPMKGHSHVYWYRQLPEEGLKFMVYLQKENIIDESGMPKERFSAEFPKEGPSILRIQQVVRGDSAAYFCASSPALGPNYGYTFGSGTRLTVV.

The rearrangement joins TRBV5-8 to TRBJ2-5, with D tentatively TRBD2 (6 bases). The CDR3 totals 14 residues. Per the germline V gene, CDR1 is SGHTS and CDR2 is YDEGEE. Trimming left V 4 bases short and J 1 base short, with 11 bases between. The CDR3 loop reads CASSKGLIQETQYF. The CDR3 DNA reads TGTGCCAGCAGCAAAGGACTAATCCAAGAGACCCAGTACTTC.

V usage is TRBV7-6 and J usage is TRBJ2-3; 13 nucleotides agree with TRBD2. Germline assignment: CDR1 SGHVS and CDR2 FNYEAQ. V was clipped by 5 bases and J by 0 bases; unmatched bases: 17. This CDR3 has 21 amino acids. Here the CDR3 DNA reads TGTGCCAGCAGCCTTGCGGTGGGACTAGCGGGATATTCTACTAGCACAGATACGCAGTATTTT. Translated: CASSLAVGLAGYSTSTDTQYF.